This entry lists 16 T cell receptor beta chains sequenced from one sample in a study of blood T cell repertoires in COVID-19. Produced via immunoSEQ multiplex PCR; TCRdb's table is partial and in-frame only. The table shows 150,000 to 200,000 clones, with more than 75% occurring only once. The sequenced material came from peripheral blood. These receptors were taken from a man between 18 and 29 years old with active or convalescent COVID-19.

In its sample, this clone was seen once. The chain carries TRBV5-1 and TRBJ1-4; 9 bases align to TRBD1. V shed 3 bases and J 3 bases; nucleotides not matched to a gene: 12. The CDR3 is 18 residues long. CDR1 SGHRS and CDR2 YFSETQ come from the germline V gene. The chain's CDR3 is CASSWDREFTTANEKLFF. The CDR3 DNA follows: TGCGCCAGCAGCTGGGACAGGGAGTTTACTACGGCTAATGAAAAACTGTTTTTT.

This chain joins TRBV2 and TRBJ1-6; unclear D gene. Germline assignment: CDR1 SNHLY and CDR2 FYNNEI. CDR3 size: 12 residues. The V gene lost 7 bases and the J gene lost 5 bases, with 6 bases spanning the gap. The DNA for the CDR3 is TGTGCCAGCAAAATCGATAATTCACCCCTCCACTTT. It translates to CASKIDNSPLHF.

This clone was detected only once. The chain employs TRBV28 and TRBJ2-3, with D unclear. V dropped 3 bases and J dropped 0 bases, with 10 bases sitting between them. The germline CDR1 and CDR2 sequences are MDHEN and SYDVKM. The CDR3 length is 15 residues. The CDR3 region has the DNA TGTGCCAGCAGTTTTGGAGTCCCCAGCACAGATACGCAGTATTTT. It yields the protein CASSFGVPSTDTQYF.

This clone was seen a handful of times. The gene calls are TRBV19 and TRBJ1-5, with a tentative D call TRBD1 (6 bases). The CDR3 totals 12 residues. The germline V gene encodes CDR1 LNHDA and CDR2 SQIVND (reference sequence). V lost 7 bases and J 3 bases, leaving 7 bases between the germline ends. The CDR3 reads CASTGANQPQHF. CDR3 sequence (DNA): TGTGCCAGTACAGGGGCCAATCAGCCCCAGCATTTT.

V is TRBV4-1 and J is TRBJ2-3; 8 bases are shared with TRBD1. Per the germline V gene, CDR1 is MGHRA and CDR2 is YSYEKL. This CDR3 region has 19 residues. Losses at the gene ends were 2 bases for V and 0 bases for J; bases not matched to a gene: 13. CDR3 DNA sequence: TGCGCCAGCAGCCAACTGGGCCCTACAGGGGGTCAGAGCACAGATACGCAGTATTTT. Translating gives CASSQLGPTGGQSTDTQYF.

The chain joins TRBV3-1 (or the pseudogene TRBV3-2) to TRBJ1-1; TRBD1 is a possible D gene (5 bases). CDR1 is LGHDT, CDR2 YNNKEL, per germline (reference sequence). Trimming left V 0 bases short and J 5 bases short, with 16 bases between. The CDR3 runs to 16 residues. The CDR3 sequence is CASSQDRRDVMTEAFF. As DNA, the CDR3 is TGTGCCAGCAGCCAAGACCGGCGGGACGTGATGACTGAAGCTTTCTTT.

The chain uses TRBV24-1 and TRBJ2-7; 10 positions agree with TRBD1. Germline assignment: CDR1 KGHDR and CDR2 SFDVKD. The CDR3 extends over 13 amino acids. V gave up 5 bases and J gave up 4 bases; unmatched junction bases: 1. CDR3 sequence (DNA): TGTGCCACCAGTGGGGACAGGGGATACGAGCAGTACTTC. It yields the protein CATSGDRGYEQYF.

This chain's CDR3 is CASSLGGSGYTF. CDR3 DNA sequence: TGTGCCAGCAGCTTGGGTGGCAGTGGCTACACCTTC. The gene calls are TRBV5-4 and TRBJ1-2; D is undetermined. The CDR3 has 12 amino acids. The germline CDR1 and CDR2 sequences are SGHNT and YYREEE (reference sequence). V lost 0 bases and J lost 7, with 7 bases in between.

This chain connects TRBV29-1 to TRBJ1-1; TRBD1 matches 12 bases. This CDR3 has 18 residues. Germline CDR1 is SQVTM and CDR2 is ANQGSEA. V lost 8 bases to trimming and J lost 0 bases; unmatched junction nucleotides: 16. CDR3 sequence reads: CSILKRDRGRLLNTEAFF. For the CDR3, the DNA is TGCAGCATTTTGAAACGGGACAGGGGGCGACTGCTGAACACTGAAGCTTTCTTT. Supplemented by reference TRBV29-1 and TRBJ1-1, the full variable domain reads SAVISQKPSRDICQRGTSLTIQCQVDSQVTMMFWYRQQPGQSLTLIATANQGSEATYESGFVIDKFPISRPNLTFSTLTVSNMSPEDSSIYLCSILKRDRGRLLNTEAFFGQGTRLTVV.

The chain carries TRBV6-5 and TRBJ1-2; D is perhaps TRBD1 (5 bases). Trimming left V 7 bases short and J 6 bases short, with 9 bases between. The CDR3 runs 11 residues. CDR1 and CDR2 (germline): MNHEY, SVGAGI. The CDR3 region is CASTGEDGYTF. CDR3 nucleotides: TGTGCCAGCACGGGGGAGGATGGCTACACCTTC.

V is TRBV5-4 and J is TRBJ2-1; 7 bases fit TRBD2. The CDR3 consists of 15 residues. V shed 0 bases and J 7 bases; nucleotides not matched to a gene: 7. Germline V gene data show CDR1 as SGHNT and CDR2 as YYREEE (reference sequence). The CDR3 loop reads CASSLVGEGLNEQFF. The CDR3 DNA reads TGTGCCAGCAGCTTGGTGGGGGAGGGCCTGAATGAGCAGTTCTTC.

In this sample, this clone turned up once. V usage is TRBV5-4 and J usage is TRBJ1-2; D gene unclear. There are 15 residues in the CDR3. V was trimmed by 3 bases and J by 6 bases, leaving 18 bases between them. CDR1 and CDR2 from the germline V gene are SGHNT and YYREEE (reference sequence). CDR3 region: CASSSPLTTTDGYTF. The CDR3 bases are TGTGCCAGCAGCTCCCCTCTGACGACAACGGATGGCTACACCTTC.

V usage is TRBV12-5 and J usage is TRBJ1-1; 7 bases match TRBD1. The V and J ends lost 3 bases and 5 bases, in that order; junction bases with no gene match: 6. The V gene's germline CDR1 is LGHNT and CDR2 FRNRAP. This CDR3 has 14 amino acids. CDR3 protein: CASGLGGTMTEAFF. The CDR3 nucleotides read TGTGCTAGTGGTTTAGGGGGCACGATGACTGAAGCTTTCTTT.

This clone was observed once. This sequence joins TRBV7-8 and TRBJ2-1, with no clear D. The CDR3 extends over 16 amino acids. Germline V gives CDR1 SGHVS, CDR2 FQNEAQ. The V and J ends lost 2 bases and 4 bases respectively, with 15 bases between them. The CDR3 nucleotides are TGTGCCAGCAGCTTACCCACAGTCGGCATATACAATGAGCAGTTCTTC. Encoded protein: CASSLPTVGIYNEQFF.

The CDR3 bases are TGTGCCAGCAGCTTGCAGGATAGCAATCAGCCCCAGCATTTT. It is translated as CASSLQDSNQPQHF. The chain has TRBV5-4 and TRBJ1-5; D is unclear. The CDR3 spans 14 residues. V lost 1 base and J lost 0, with 5 bases in between. The germline V gene encodes CDR1 SGHNT and CDR2 YYREEE (reference sequence).

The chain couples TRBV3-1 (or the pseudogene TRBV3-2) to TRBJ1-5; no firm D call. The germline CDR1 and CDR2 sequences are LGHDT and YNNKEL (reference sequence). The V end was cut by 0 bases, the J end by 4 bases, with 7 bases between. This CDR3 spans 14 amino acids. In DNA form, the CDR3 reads TGTGCCAGCAGCCAAGATGTCGGGAATCAGCCCCAGCATTTT. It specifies CASSQDVGNQPQHF.